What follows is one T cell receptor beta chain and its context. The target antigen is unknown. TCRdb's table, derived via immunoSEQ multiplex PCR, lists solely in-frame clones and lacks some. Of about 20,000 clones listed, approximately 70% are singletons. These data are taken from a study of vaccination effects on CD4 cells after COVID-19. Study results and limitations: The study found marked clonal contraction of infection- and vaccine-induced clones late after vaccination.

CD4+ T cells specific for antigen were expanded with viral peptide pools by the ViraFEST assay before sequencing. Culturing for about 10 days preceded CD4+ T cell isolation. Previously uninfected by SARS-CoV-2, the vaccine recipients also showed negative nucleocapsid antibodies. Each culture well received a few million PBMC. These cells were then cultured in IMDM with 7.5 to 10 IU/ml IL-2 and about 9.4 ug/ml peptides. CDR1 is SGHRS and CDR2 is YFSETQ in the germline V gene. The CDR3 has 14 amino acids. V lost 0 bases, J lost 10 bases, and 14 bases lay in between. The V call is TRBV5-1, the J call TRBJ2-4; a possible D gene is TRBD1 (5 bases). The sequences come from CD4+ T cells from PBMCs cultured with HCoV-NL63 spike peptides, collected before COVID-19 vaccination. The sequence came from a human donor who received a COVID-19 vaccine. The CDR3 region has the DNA TGCGCCAGCAGCTTGGTTGTAGACAGCCCTATTCAGTACTTC. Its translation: CASSLVVDSPIQYF.